Each of the 21 T cell receptor beta chains below was sequenced from the same sample in a study of T-cell memory formation after mild COVID-19. Via MiXCR, TCRdb re-called the 5' RACE reads, giving one row per CDR3 protein. In the table there are about 560,000 distinct CDR3 sequences, about 18% of which are singletons. Sequenced sample: PBMCs or a T cell subset sorted from them (not recorded which). These receptors originate from an adult woman who had mild COVID-19 (a few samples of this study predate the infection). Cell type and time point are not known.

The rearrangement links TRBV7-9 to TRBJ2-1, with 12 bases aligning to TRBD1. This CDR3 comprises 14 residues. Per germline, CDR1 SEHNR and CDR2 FQNEAQ (reference sequence). V was pared by 5 bases and J by 9 bases, with 5 bases of the junction left unmatched. The CDR3: CASSRGQGAFEQFF. The CDR3 coding sequence is TGTGCCAGCAGCCGGGGACAGGGGGCGTTTGAGCAGTTCTTC. Variable domain in full (rest from reference TRBV7-9 and TRBJ2-1): DTGVSQNPRHKITKRGQNVTFRCDPISEHNRLYWYRQTLGQGPEFLTYFQNEAQLEKSRLLSDRFSAERPKGSFSTLEIQRTEQGDSAMYLCASSRGQGAFEQFFGPGTRLTVL.

This clonotype has more than one count but fewer than ten. This sequence joins TRBV4-2 and TRBJ2-7; D is possibly TRBD1 (5 bases). Trimming left V 0 bases short and J 4 bases short, with 16 bases between. Germline V gene data show CDR1 as LGHNA and CDR2 as YNFKEQ. The CDR3 has 16 amino acids. CDR3 nucleotide sequence: TGTGCCAGCAGCCAAGAGAGCGCAGGGCTAGGGTACGAGCAGTACTTC. Encoded protein: CASSQESAGLGYEQYF.

V usage is TRBV7-6 and J usage is TRBJ2-5, with unresolved D. There are 12 residues in the CDR3. Germline assignment: CDR1 SGHVS and CDR2 FNYEAQ. Trimming took 5 bases from V and 0 from J, leaving 4 bases between them. DNA of the CDR3: TGTGCCAGCAGCCACGACCAAGAGACCCAGTACTTC. Amino acids: CASSHDQETQYF.

This clonotype was detected many times. The rearrangement joins TRBV12-3 or TRBV12-4 to TRBJ1-5; D possibly corresponds to TRBD1 (5 bases). Between the trimmed V and J ends, which lost 6 bases and 4 bases, there was a span of 13 bases. The CDR3 runs 14 residues. Written as DNA, the CDR3 is TGTGCCAGCAGCCCCGGGGCGGGGAATCAGCCCCAGCATTTT. It is translated as CASSPGAGNQPQHF.

The chain couples TRBV20-1 to TRBJ2-3; the match to TRBD2 covers 9 bases. Germline CDR1 reads DFQATT; CDR2 reads SNEGSKA (reference sequence). The CDR3 has 14 residues. V gave up 2 bases and J gave up 5 bases; unmatched junction bases: 5. CDR3 nucleotides: TGCAGTGCTAGACAACTAGCGGGCGGAGATACGCAGTATTTT. Its translation: CSARQLAGGDTQYF.

V is TRBV7-9 and J is TRBJ1-3; the D gene is possibly TRBD1 (5 bases). This CDR3 spans 15 amino acids. Looked up from germline, CDR1 is SEHNR and CDR2 is FQNEAQ (reference sequence). The V and J ends lost 5 bases and 0 bases respectively, with 11 bases between them. The CDR3 loop is CASSRPDNSGNTIYF. The DNA for the CDR3 is TGTGCCAGCAGCCGTCCGGACAACTCTGGAAACACCATATATTTT.

This clonotype has only a few counts. This sequence joins TRBV5-1 and TRBJ1-5; 8 bases fit TRBD1. The junction had 3 bases not matched to a gene; V was cut back by 0 bases and J by 7 bases. The CDR3 is 14 residues long. Germline V gene lookup returns CDR1 SGHRS and CDR2 YFSETQ. The CDR3 DNA is TGCGCCAGCAGCTTGGGAGACAGGGGCCAGCCCCAGCATTTT. Amino acids: CASSLGDRGQPQHF.

The chain couples TRBV20-1 to TRBJ1-1; the D gene is possibly TRBD1 (6 bases). This CDR3 is built from 13 residues. V lost 5 bases and J 2 bases, leaving 12 bases between the germline ends. Germline CDR1 DFQATT, CDR2 SNEGSKA (reference sequence). CDR3 bases: TGCAGTGCTGGATCAGGGGTTAACACTGAAGCTTTCTTT. This encodes CSAGSGVNTEAFF.

This clonotype was found many times. The chain recombines TRBV7-9 with TRBJ2-3; the match to TRBD2 covers 8 bases. Germline lookup yields CDR1 SEHNR and CDR2 FQNEAQ (reference sequence). The ends lost 1 base at V and 3 bases at J; junction bases unmatched: 9. This CDR3 contains 17 residues. CDR3 DNA: TGTGCCAGCAGCTTAGGGGAGACAGGCGGGAGGACAGATACGCAGTATTTT. Residues: CASSLGETGGRTDTQYF.

The chain uses TRBV5-6 and TRBJ2-7; TRBD1 aligns across 8 bases. V was pared by 7 bases and J by 0 bases, with 6 bases of the junction left unmatched. Germline assignment: CDR1 SGHDT and CDR2 YYEEEE. CDR3 length: 14 amino acids. Here the CDR3 DNA reads TGTGCCAGCTGCAGGGGGCGCTTCTCCTACGAGCAGTACTTC. Protein product: CASCRGRFSYEQYF. Together with reference TRBV5-6 and TRBJ2-7, the CDR3 gives the full variable domain: DAGVTQSPTHLIKTRGQQVTLRCSPKSGHDTVSWYQQALGQGPQFIFQYYEEEERQRGNFPDRFSGHQFPNYSSELNVNALLLGDSALYLCASCRGRFSYEQYFGPGTRLTVT.

This clonotype has a handful of counts. This chain links TRBV7-9 with TRBJ2-2; unclear D gene. This CDR3 has 15 amino acids. CDR1 SEHNR and CDR2 FQNEAQ come from the germline V gene (reference sequence). Deletions cut 7 bases from V and 1 base from J, with 13 bases between. CDR3 DNA: TGTGCCAGCATCGTACCGGGCCTGAACACCGGGGAGCTGTTTTTT. Residues: CASIVPGLNTGELFF.

The chain couples TRBV25-1 to TRBJ1-1; tentatively, D is TRBD1 (5 bases). The length of the CDR3 is 14 residues. The germline V gene has CDR1 MGHDK and CDR2 SYGVNS. With 7 bases removed from V and 5 bases from J, the gap between germline ends came to 17 bases. As DNA, the CDR3 is TGTGCCAGCACTCCGGGGCGGGGAGGAACTGAAGCTTTCTTT. Protein sequence: CASTPGRGGTEAFF. The variable domain in full, with the rest retrieved from reference TRBV25-1 and TRBJ1-1, is EADIYQTPRYLVIGTGKKITLECSQTMGHDKMYWYQQDPGMELHLIHYSYGVNSTEKGDLSSESTVSRIRTEHFPLTLESARPSHTSQYLCASTPGRGGTEAFFGQGTRLTVV.

In its sample, this clonotype was seen many times. The rearrangement joins TRBV18 to TRBJ2-5; D uncertain. This CDR3 is 11 amino acids long. Germline CDR1 and CDR2: KGHSH and LQKENI. V lost 8 bases and J 2 bases, leaving 6 bases between the germline ends. CDR3 loop: CASSQQETQYF. DNA for the CDR3: TGTGCCAGCAGCCAGCAAGAGACCCAGTACTTC.

This clonotype was recorded at least ten times. The chain is built from TRBV25-1 and TRBJ1-2; 7 bases align to TRBD1. After removal of 6 bases from V and 5 bases from J, the junction contained 9 bases not matched to a gene. The germline V gene has CDR1 MGHDK and CDR2 SYGVNS. The CDR3 contains 14 residues. The CDR3 region has the DNA TGTGCCAGCAGCCCCCCGGGACAGCAGTATGGCTACACCTTC. It yields the protein CASSPPGQQYGYTF.

This clonotype was observed many times. The CDR3 sequence: CATSSGGTGGSPHGYTF. Written as DNA, the CDR3 is TGTGCCACCAGCAGTGGAGGGACAGGGGGTTCCCCGCATGGCTACACCTTC. The chain employs TRBV15 and TRBJ1-2; 11 nucleotides match TRBD1. V dropped 3 bases and J dropped 6; count of bases not matched to a gene: 12. CDR1 is LNHNV and CDR2 is YYDKDF in the germline V gene (reference sequence). The CDR3 is made up of 17 amino acids.

The V gene is TRBV7-8, the J gene TRBJ1-2; no reliable D call. This CDR3 spans 14 amino acids. The germline gives CDR1 SGHVS, CDR2 FQNEAQ. Trimming removed 3 bases from V and 7 bases from J, with 15 bases in between. This chain's CDR3 is CASSFAGQRAGYTF. As DNA, the CDR3 is TGTGCCAGCAGCTTCGCCGGCCAGCGCGCTGGCTACACCTTC.

This chain joins TRBV6-2 or TRBV6-3 and TRBJ2-5; D remains unclear. The germline gives CDR1 MNHEY, CDR2 SVGEGT. CDR3 length: 15 residues. The V end lost 0 bases, the J end lost 4 bases, and 12 bases lay between the germline ends. CDR3 in amino acids: CASSYSIKTGETQYF. The CDR3 nucleotides are TGTGCCAGCAGTTACTCGATAAAGACGGGAGAGACCCAGTACTTC.

V gene TRBV6-1 combines with J gene TRBJ1-2; TRBD1 matches 10 bases. The germline gives CDR1 MNHNS, CDR2 SASEGT. The CDR3 is 15 residues long. The trim removed 6 bases at V and 4 bases at J, leaving 8 bases unmatched. CDR3 amino acids: CASSQGQGSLYGYTF. As DNA, the CDR3 is TGTGCCAGCAGCCAGGGACAGGGGAGTCTCTATGGCTACACCTTC.

The gene calls are TRBV5-1 and TRBJ2-7; D remains unclear. V lost 7 bases and J 4 bases, leaving 15 bases between the germline ends. The CDR3 runs 13 residues. Germline V CDR1 and CDR2: SGHRS, YFSETQ. In nucleotides, the CDR3 is TGCGCCAGCTCCACCCCCGGCCTTTACGAGCAGTACTTC. As protein: CASSTPGLYEQYF. The full variable domain, with the rest looked up from reference TRBV5-1 and TRBJ2-7, is KAGVTQTPRYLIKTRGQQVTLSCSPISGHRSVSWYQQTPGQGLQFLFEYFSETQRNKGNFPGRFSGRQFSNSRSEMNVSTLELGDSALYLCASSTPGLYEQYFGPGTRLTVT.

V gene TRBV9 combines with J gene TRBJ2-5; D ambiguous. Trimming removed 0 bases at V and 1 base at J, with 10 bases between. The length of the CDR3 is 15 residues. Germline V CDR1 and CDR2: SGDLS, YYNGEE. The CDR3 DNA follows: TGTGCCAGCAGCGTAGCGCCAGGACCCCAAGAGACCCAGTACTTC. Amino acids: CASSVAPGPQETQYF.

The chain's CDR3 is CASSVGRPNEQFF. The CDR3 nucleotides read TGTGCCAGCAGCGTAGGTCGGCCCAATGAGCAGTTCTTC. The V and J genes are TRBV9 and TRBJ2-1; no clear D. This CDR3 has 13 residues. V was shortened by 0 bases and J by 6 bases, with 7 bases between the two germline ends. Germline V CDR1 and CDR2: SGDLS, YYNGEE.